This T cell receptor (beta chain) is drawn from a study of CD8+CD57+ T cells in acquired aplastic anemia. The CDR3 contains 15 residues. V shed 5 bases, J shed 5 bases, and the junction held 9 bases outside the gene matches. The patients chosen for sequencing had shown expansion of CD8+CD57+ cells (detected by flow cytometry). Acquired aplastic anemia of severe grade affected all patients. In its sample, this clonotype was seen many times. TCR beta VDJ and CDR3 profiling used genomic DNA as template. TCRdb reanalysed the reads using MiXCR and keeps one entry per CDR3 protein. The sample has over 150,000 distinct CDR3 sequences, about 54% seen once.

The receptor was derived from a human donor with aplastic anemia. The specimen was sorted CD4+, CD8+, or CD8+CD57+ T cells (not recorded which) from PBMCs. The chain joins TRBV12-3 or TRBV12-4 to TRBJ1-1; 9 nucleotides agree with TRBD1. CDR3 bases: TGTGCCAGCAGTCTTCGGACAGGGGTGGGGACTGAAGCTTTCTTT. Amino acid sequence: CASSLRTGVGTEAFF.